This entry describes one TCR beta chain. The record originates from a study of blood T cell repertoires in COVID-19. As for the study in general: Acute and convalescent COVID-19 specimens originated in the United States, Italy and Spain. The cDNA or gDNA used as material had been derived from T cells, B-cell-depleted T cells, or PBMCs.

Per the original data handling: By means of reference gene primer amplification, nucleated cell counts were estimated. Sequencing used immunoSEQ multiplex PCR; TCRdb keeps in-frame clones, though not all of them. V, J and clone size derive from that table, while D and trimming were established from the DNA sequence. There are fewer than 150,000 clones in the sample; approximately 83% occur only once, and about 16% lies in the top ten. Sequenced input: peripheral blood. This clonotype was sampled from a woman aged 45-65 years who had recovered from COVID-19.

The CDR3: CSVTRTGVWEQYF. The CDR3 bases are TGCAGCGTTACCCGAACAGGGGTGTGGGAGCAGTACTTC. The chain joins TRBV29-1 to TRBJ2-7, with 7 bases identical to TRBD1. The junction had 11 bases not matched to a gene; V was cut back by 5 bases and J by 7 bases. Per germline, CDR1 SQVTM and CDR2 ANQGSEA. This CDR3 spans 13 amino acids.